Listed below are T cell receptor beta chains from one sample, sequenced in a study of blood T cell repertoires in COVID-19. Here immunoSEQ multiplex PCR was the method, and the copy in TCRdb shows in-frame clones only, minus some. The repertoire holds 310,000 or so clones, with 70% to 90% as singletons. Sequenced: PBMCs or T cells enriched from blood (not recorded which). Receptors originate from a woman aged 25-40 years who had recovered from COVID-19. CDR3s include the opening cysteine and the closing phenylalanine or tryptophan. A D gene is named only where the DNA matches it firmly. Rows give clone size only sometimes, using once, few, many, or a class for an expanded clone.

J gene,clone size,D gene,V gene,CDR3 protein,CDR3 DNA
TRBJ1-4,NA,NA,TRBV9,CASSAPGGLPNEKLFF,TGTGCCAGCAGCGCCCCGGGGGGTTTGCCTAATGAAAAACTGTTTTTT
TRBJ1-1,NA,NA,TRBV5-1,CASSSAGARNTEAFF,TGCGCCAGCAGCTCTGCAGGGGCCCGGAACACTGAAGCTTTCTTT
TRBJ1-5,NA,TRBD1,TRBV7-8,CASSLQSTGGFNQPQHF,TGTGCCAGCAGCTTACAGTCTACAGGGGGTTTCAATCAGCCCCAGCATTTT
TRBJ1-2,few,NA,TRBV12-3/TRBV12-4,CASSLSGPSGYTF,TGTGCCAGCAGTTTATCAGGCCCTAGCGGCTACACCTTC
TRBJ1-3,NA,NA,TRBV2,CASSLAGRTSGNTIYF,TGTGCCAGCAGTCTCGCGGGGCGGACCTCTGGAAACACCATATATTTT
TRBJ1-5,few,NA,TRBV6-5,CASSYSAAEQPQHF,TGTGCCAGCAGTTACTCTGCAGCGGAGCAGCCCCAGCATTTT
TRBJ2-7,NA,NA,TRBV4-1,CASSQGSTYEQYF,TGCGCCAGCAGCCAAGGTTCTACCTACGAGCAGTACTTC
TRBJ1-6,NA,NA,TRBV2,CASSRDINSPLHF,TGTGCCAGCAGTCGGGACATTAATTCACCCCTCCACTTT
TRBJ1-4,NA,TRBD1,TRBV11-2,CASSLAWGQANEKLFF,TGTGCCAGCAGCTTAGCATGGGGACAGGCTAATGAAAAACTGTTTTTT
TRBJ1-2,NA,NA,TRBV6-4,CASSDSEGAYTF,TGTGCCAGCAGTGACTCCGAGGGAGCCTACACCTTC
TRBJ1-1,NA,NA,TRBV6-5,CASSTLTTEAFF,TGTGCCAGCAGCACATTAACCACTGAAGCTTTCTTT
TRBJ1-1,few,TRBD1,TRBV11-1,CASSALHRGLGTEAFF,TGTGCCAGCAGCGCCTTACACAGGGGGCTGGGCACTGAAGCTTTCTTT
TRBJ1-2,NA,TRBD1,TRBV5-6,CASSSRDRGWYGYTF,TGTGCCAGCAGCTCCCGGGACAGGGGCTGGTATGGCTACACCTTC
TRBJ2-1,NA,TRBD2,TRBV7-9,CASSPSGASGGYEQFF,TGTGCCAGCAGCCCCTCGGGGGCTAGCGGGGGGTATGAGCAGTTCTTC
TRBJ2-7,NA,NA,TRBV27,CASSSGYEQYF,TGTGCCAGCAGTTCCGGCTACGAGCAGTACTTC
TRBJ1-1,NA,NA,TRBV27,CASSFLRGGDTEAFF,TGTGCCAGCAGTTTCCTCCGGGGCGGGGACACTGAAGCTTTCTTT
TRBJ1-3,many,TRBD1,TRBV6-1,CASSARSTGFRNTIYF,TGTGCCAGCAGTGCCCGTTCGACAGGGTTTAGGAACACCATATATTTT
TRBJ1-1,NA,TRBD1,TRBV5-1,CASSLAGGPEAFF,TGCGCCAGCAGCTTGGCAGGGGGGCCTGAAGCTTTCTTT
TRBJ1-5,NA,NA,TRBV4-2,CASSQDAEVSVKHF,TGTGCCAGCAGCCAAGACGCGGAGGTTTCGGTTAAGCATTTT
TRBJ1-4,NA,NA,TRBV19,CASTEVRSNEKLFF,TGTGCCAGTACGGAGGTTCGTTCTAATGAAAAACTGTTTTTT
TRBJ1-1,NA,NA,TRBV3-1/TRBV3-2,CASSQARSTEAFF,TGTGCCAGCAGCCAGGCTCGATCCACTGAAGCTTTCTTT
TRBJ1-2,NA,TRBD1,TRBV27,CASRRDSTNSGYTF,TGTGCCAGCAGGAGGGACAGTACTAACTCCGGCTACACCTTC
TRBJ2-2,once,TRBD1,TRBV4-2,CASSQPTTGGAGGELFF,TGTGCCAGCAGCCAACCGACGACAGGGGGCGCGGGCGGGGAGCTGTTTTTT
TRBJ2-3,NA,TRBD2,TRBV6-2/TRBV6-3,CASTPPLGGLGDTQYF,TGTGCCAGCACCCCCCCGCTGGGGGGGTTAGGTGATACGCAGTATTTT
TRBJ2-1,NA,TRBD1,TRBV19,CASSRTGTGANEQFF,TGTGCCAGTAGCCGTACCGGGACAGGGGCGAATGAGCAGTTCTTC
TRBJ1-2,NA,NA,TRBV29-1,CSVEQPGTGNYGYTF,TGCAGCGTTGAACAACCGGGAACAGGGAACTATGGCTACACCTTC
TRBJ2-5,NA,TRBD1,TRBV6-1,CASSEMGQGAMETQYF,TGTGCCAGCAGTGAAATGGGACAGGGGGCGATGGAGACCCAGTACTTC
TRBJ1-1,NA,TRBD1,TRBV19,CASSIMGQGGTEAFF,TGTGCCAGTAGTATTATGGGACAGGGGGGCACTGAAGCTTTCTTT
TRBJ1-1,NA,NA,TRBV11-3,CASSLEPGGNTEAFF,TGTGCCAGCAGCTTAGAACCGGGTGGGAACACTGAAGCTTTCTTT
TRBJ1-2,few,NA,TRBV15,CATSRRGIDGYTF,TGTGCCACCAGCAGGCGGGGGATCGATGGCTACACCTTC
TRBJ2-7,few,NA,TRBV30,CAWKKGPSSYEQYF,TGTGCCTGGAAGAAGGGGCCTAGCTCCTACGAGCAGTACTTC
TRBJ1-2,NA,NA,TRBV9,CASSVGEGIRYGYTF,TGTGCCAGCAGCGTAGGGGAGGGGATTAGGTATGGCTACACCTTC
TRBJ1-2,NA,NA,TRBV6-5,CASSYSGQYGYTF,TGTGCCAGCAGTTACTCTGGGCAGTATGGCTACACCTTC
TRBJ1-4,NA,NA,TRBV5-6,CASSLDGGGYEKLFF,TGTGCCAGCAGCTTAGACGGAGGCGGGTATGAAAAACTGTTTTTT
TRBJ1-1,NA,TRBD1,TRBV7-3,CASSRDSHTEAFF,TGTGCCAGCAGCAGGGACAGTCACACTGAAGCTTTCTTT
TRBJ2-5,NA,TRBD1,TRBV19,CASSWDREQETQYF,TGTGCCAGTAGTTGGGACAGGGAGCAAGAGACCCAGTACTTC
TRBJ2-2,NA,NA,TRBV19,CASSKRGSDTGELFF,TGTGCCAGTAGTAAAAGGGGGTCGGACACCGGGGAGCTGTTTTTT
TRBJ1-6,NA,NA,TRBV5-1,CASSDEVSYNSPLHF,TGCGCCAGCAGCGATGAGGTCTCCTATAATTCACCCCTCCACTTT
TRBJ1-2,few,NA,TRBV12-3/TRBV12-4,CASSLGGWGYTF,TGTGCCAGCAGTTTAGGAGGGTGGGGCTACACCTTC
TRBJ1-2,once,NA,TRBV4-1,CASSQLVRGPLDYTF,TGCGCCAGCAGCCAACTAGTCAGGGGCCCGCTCGACTACACCTTC
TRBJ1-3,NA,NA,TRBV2,CAGTRSGVGNTIYF,TGTGCCGGCACCCGGTCCGGGGTAGGAAACACCATATATTTT
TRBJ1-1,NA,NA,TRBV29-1,CSAKGTAGIEAFF,TGCAGCGCAAAGGGTACGGCAGGGATTGAAGCTTTCTTT